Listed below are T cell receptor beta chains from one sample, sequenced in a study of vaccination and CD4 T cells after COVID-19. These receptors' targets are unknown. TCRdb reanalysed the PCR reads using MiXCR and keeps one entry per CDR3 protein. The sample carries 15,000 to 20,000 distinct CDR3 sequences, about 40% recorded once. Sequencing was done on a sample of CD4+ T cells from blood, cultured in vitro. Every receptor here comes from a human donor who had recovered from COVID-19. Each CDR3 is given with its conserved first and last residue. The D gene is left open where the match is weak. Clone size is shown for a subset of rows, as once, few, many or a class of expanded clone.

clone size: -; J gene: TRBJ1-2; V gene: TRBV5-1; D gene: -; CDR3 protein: CASSLGIRGRDYGYTF; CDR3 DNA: TGCGCCAGCAGCTTGGGGATCAGGGGAAGAGACTATGGCTACACCTTC
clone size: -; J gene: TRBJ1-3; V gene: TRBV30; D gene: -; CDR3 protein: CAWTERHTIYF; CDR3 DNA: TGTGCCTGGACAGAGAGGCACACCATATATTTT
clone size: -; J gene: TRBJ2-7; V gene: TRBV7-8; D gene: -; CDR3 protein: CASSFNSQAYEQYF; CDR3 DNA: TGTGCCAGCAGCTTTAATAGTCAGGCCTACGAGCAGTACTTC
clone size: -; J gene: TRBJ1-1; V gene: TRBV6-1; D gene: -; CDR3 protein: CTSRFQGRDTEAFF; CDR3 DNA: TGTACCAGCAGATTTCAGGGGAGGGACACTGAAGCTTTCTTT
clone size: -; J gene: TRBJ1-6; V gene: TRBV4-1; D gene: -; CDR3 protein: CASSQEGPDYYNSPLHF; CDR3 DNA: TGCGCCAGCAGCCAAGAAGGTCCGGACTACTATAATTCACCCCTCCACTTT
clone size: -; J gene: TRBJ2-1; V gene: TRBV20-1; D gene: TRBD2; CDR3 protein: CSARASSGSSYNEQFF; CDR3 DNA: TGCAGTGCCCGGGCGAGTAGCGGGAGCTCCTACAATGAGCAGTTCTTC
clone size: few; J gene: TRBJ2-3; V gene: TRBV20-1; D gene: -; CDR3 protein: CSARGSLVRTDTQYF; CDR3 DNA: TGCAGTGCTAGGGGGTCCCTAGTTAGGACAGATACGCAGTATTTT
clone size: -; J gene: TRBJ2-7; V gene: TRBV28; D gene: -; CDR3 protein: CASTSGFYEQYF; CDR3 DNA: TGTGCCAGCACATCGGGATTTTACGAGCAGTACTTC
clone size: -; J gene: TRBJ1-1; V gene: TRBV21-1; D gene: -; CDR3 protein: CASSRGGQGGRLWYTEAFF; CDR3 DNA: TGTGCCAGCAGCAGGGGGGGACAGGGAGGGAGGCTCTGGTACACTGAAGCTTTCTTT
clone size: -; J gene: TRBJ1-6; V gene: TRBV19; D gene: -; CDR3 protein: CATAPGQGRAYDNSPLHF; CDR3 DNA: TGTGCCACCGCTCCGGGGCAGGGGAGGGCGTACGATAATTCACCCCTCCACTTT
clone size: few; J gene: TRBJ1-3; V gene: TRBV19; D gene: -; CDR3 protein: CASSIAWGGDTIYF; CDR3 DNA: TGTGCCAGTAGTATTGCTTGGGGAGGAGACACCATATATTTT
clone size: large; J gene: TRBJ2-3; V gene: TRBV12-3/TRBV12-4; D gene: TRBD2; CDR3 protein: CASSRRMTSGTDTQYF; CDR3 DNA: TGTGCCAGCAGCCGGAGGATGACTAGCGGCACAGATACGCAGTATTTT
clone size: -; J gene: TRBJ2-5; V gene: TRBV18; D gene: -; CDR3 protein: CASSPPGLKETQYF; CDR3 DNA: TGTGCCAGCTCCCCCCCCGGGCTTAAAGAGACCCAGTACTTC
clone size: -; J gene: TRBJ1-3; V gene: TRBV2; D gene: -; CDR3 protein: CASRAYSSGNTIYF; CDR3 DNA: TGTGCCAGCAGAGCCTACAGCTCTGGAAACACCATATATTTT
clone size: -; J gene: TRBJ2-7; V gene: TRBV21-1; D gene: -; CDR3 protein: CASSKASREQYF; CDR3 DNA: TGTGCCAGCAGCAAAGCTAGCCGCGAGCAGTACTTC
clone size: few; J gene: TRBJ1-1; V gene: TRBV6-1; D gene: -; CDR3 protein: CASSPGTANTEAFF; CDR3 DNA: TGTGCCAGCAGTCCCGGGACGGCGAACACTGAAGCTTTCTTT
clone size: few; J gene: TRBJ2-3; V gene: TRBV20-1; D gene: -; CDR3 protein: CSASLGFGTDTQYF; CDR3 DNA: TGCAGTGCTAGTCTGGGCTTTGGCACAGATACGCAGTATTTT
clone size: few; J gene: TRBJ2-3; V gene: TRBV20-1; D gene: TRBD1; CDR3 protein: CSAPRQGPDTQYF; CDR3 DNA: TGCAGTGCACCGCGACAGGGGCCAGATACGCAGTATTTT
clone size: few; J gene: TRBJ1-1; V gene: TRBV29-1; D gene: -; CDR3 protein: CSVEEGATEAFF; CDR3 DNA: TGCAGCGTTGAAGAGGGGGCCACTGAAGCTTTCTTT
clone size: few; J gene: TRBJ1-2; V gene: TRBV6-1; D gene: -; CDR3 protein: CASSRIRRGGYTF; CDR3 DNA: TGTGCCAGCAGCCGAATCCGGAGGGGTGGCTACACCTTC
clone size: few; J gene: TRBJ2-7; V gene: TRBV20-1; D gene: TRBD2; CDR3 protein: CSAPGSGAGWDEQYF; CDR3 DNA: TGCAGTGCTCCCGGTAGCGGGGCTGGCTGGGACGAGCAGTACTTC
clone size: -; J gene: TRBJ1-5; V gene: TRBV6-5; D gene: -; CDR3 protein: CASSSPHQPQHF; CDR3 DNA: TGTGCCAGCAGTTCGCCCCATCAGCCCCAGCATTTT
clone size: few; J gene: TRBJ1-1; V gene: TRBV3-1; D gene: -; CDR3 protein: CASSQPRRLNTEAFF; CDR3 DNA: TGTGCCAGCAGCCAGCCCCGCCGGCTGAACACTGAAGCTTTCTTT
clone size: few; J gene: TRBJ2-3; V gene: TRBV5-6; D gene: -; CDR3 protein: CASSLGGGYSTDTQYF; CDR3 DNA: TGTGCCAGCAGCTTGGGTGGCGGGTATAGCACAGATACGCAGTATTTT
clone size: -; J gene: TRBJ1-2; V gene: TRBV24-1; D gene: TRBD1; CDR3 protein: CATSDQSGTDYGYTF; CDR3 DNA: TGTGCCACCAGTGATCAGAGTGGGACAGACTATGGCTACACCTTC
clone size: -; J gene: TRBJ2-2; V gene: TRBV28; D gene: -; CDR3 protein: CASSWNTGELFF; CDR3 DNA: TGTGCCAGCAGTTGGAACACCGGGGAGCTGTTTTTT